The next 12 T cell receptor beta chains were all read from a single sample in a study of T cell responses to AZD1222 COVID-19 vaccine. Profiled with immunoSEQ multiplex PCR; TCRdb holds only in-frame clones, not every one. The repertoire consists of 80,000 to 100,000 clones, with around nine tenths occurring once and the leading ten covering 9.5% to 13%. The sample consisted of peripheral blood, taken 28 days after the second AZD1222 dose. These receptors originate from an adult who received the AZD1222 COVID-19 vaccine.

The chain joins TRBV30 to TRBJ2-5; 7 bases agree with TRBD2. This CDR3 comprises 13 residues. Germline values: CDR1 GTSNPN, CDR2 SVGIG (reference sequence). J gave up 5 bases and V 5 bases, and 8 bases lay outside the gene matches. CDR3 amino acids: CAWGRGSWETQYF. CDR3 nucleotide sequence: TGTGCCTGGGGGCGGGGGTCTTGGGAGACCCAGTACTTC.

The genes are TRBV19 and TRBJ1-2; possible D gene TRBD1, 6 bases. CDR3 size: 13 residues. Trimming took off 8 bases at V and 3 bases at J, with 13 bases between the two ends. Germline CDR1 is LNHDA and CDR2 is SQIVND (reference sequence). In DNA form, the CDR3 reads TGTGCCAGTTCCCCACAGGGAGACTATGGCTACACCTTC. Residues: CASSPQGDYGYTF.

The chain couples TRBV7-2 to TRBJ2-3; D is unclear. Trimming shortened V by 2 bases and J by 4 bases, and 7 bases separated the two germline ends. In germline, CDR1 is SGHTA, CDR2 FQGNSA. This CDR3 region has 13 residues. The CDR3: CASSLRSPDTQYF. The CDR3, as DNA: TGTGCCAGCAGCTTAAGGAGTCCAGATACGCAGTATTTT.

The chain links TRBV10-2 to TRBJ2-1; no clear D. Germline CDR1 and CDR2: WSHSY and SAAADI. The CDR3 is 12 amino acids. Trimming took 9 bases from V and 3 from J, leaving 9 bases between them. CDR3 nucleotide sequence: TGCGCCAGTAACGGAAACTACAATGAGCAGTTCTTC. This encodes CASNGNYNEQFF.

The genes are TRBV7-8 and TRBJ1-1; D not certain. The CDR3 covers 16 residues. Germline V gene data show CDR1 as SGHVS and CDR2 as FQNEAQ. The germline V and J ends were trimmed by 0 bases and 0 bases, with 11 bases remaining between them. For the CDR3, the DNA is TGTGCCAGCAGCTTAGCGGGCAGATACATGAACACTGAAGCTTTCTTT. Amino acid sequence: CASSLAGRYMNTEAFF.

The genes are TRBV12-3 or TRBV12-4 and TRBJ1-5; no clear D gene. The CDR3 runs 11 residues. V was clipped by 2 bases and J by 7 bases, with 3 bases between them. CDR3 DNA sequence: TGTGCCAGCAGTTTATCCCAGCCCCAGCATTTT. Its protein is CASSLSQPQHF.

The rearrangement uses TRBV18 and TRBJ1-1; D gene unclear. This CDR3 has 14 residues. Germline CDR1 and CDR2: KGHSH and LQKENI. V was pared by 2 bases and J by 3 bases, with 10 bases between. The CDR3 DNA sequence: TGTGCCAGCTCACCATCGGAAGGCGACACTGAAGCTTTCTTT. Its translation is CASSPSEGDTEAFF.

The CDR3 sequence is CARGIGFIRSRVAEAFF. In DNA form, the CDR3 reads TGTGCCAGGGGGATCGGTTTTATCCGAAGTCGGGTCGCTGAAGCTTTCTTT. This chain connects TRBV19 to TRBJ1-1; D is unresolved. Germline assignment: CDR1 LNHDA and CDR2 SQIVND (reference sequence). CDR3 size: 17 residues. V lost 9 bases and J 6 bases, leaving 29 bases between the germline ends.

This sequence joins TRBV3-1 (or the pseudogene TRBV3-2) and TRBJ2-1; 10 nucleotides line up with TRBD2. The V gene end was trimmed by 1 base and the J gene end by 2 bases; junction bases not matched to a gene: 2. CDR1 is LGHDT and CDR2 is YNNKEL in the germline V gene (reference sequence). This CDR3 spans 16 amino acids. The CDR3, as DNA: TGTGCCAGCAGCCAAGCGGGACTAGCGACCTACAATGAGCAGTTCTTC. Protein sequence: CASSQAGLATYNEQFF.

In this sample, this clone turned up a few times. The CDR3, as DNA: TGTGCCAGCAGCTATACTAGCGGGGTCTACGAGCAGTACTTC. As protein: CASSYTSGVYEQYF. V and J are TRBV6-5 and TRBJ2-7, with 10 bases matching TRBD2. V was clipped by 6 bases and J by 3 bases; unmatched bases: 5. CDR1 is MNHEY, CDR2 SVGAGI, per germline. CDR3 size: 14 residues.

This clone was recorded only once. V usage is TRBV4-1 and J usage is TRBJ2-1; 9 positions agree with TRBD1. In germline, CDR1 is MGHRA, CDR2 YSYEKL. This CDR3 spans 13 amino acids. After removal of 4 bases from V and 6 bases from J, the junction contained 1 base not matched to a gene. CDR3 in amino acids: CASSLDRGNEQFF. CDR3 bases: TGCGCCAGCAGCCTGGACAGGGGCAATGAGCAGTTCTTC.

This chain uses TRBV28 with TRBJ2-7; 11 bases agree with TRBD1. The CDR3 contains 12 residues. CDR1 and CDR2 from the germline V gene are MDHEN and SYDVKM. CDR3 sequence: CVVGTGGYEQYF. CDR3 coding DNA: TGTGTGGTGGGGACAGGGGGCTACGAGCAGTACTTC. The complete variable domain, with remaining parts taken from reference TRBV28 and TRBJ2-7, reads DVKVTQSSRYLVKRTGEKVFLECVQDMDHENMFWYRQDPGLGLRLIYFSYDVKMKEKGDIPEGYSVSREKKERFSLILESASTNQTSMYLCVVGTGGYEQYFGPGTRLTVT.